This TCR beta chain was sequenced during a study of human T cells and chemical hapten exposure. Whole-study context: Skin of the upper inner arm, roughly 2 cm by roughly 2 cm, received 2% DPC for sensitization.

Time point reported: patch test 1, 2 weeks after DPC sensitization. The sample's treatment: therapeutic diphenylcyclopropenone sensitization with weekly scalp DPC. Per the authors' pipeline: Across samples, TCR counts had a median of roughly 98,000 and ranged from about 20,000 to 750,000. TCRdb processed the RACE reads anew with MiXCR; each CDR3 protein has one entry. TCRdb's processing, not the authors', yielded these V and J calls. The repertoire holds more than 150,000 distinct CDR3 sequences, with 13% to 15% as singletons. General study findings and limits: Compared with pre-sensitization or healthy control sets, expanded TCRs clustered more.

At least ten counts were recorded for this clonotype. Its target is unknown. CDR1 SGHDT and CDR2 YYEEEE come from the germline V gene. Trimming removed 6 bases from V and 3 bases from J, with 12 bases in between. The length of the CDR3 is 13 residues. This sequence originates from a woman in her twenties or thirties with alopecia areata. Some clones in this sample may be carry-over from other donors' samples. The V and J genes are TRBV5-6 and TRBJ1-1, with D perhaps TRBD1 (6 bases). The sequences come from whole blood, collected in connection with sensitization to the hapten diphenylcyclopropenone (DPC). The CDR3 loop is CASTIPGDTEAFF. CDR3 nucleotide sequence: TGTGCCAGCACTATTCCAGGGGACACTGAAGCTTTCTTT.